This T cell receptor (beta chain) is from a study of CD8 T cells in ankylosing spondylitis. Study-wide results and caveats: One TCR beta motif, made up of fewer than 10 highly homologous variants, appeared characteristic of ankylosing spondylitis blood.

V lost 4 bases, J lost 3 bases, and 4 bases stayed unmatched. There are 14 residues in the CDR3. Germline V CDR1 and CDR2: DFQATT, SNEGSKA (reference sequence). One entry per CDR3 protein, called by TCRdb with MiXCR from the 5' RACE reads. Of 450,000 to 550,000 distinct CDR3 sequences listed, approximately 5% are singletons. About this clonotype: As yet, its antigen is unknown.

This clonotype was obtained from a male donor with ankylosing spondylitis. This chain uses TRBV20-1 with TRBJ2-3; 10 nucleotides line up with TRBD2. The material sequenced was blood, either unsorted or a sorted T cell fraction (not recorded which). The CDR3 reads CSAMGAGGTDTQYF. The CDR3 bases are TGCAGTGCTATGGGAGCGGGGGGGACAGATACGCAGTATTTT.